A selection of T cell receptor beta chains follows, all from one sample in a study of cytomegalovirus exposure and HLA in healthy donors. TCRdb keeps only in-frame clones here, not all; method: immunoSEQ multiplex PCR. Among about 96,000 clones listed, approximately 75% were seen once. Material for sequencing was PBMCs. The source of these receptors is a female donor in good health and CMV-seropositive. Each CDR3 is given with its conserved first and last residue. Fields, in order: D gene, V gene, J gene, clone size, CDR3 protein, CDR3 DNA. The D gene is left open where the match is weak. Size tells how often a clone was seen (once, few, many) or the class of an expanded clone, and some rows leave it out.

-	TRBV7-8	TRBJ1-1	few	CASSFGGAEAFF	TGTGCCAGCAGCTTTGGGGGGGCTGAAGCTTTCTTT
TRBD2	TRBV25-1	TRBJ2-5	once	CASSDSTSGGQETQYF	TGTGCCAGCAGTGACTCGACTAGCGGGGGACAAGAGACCCAGTACTTC
-	TRBV28	TRBJ2-1	-	CASSPPPYNEQFF	TGTGCCAGCAGTCCCCCTCCCTACAATGAGCAGTTCTTC
TRBD1	TRBV28	TRBJ2-5	-	CASSLQGLRETQYF	TGTGCCAGCAGTCTACAGGGGCTGAGGGAGACCCAGTACTTC
-	TRBV30	TRBJ2-2	-	CAWSDGRGELFF	TGTGCCTGGAGTGATGGGAGGGGGGAGCTGTTTTTT
-	TRBV27	TRBJ2-7	-	CASSLSTRAYEQYF	TGTGCCAGCAGTTTATCGACACGAGCCTACGAGCAGTACTTC
-	TRBV7-2	TRBJ2-1	once	CASSLGGVRDRSNNEQFF	TGTGCCAGCAGCTTAGGGGGGGTCCGGGACCGAAGCAACAATGAGCAGTTCTTC
TRBD1	TRBV7-9	TRBJ2-7	-	CAIRDSTYEQYF	TGTGCCATCCGGGACAGTACCTACGAGCAGTACTTC
-	TRBV19	TRBJ2-5	-	CASSLLRQLLYF	TGTGCCAGTAGTCTCCTCCGACAGCTACTTTACTTC
TRBD1	TRBV28	TRBJ2-7	once	CASSDRELSVFSYEQYF	TGTGCCAGCAGCGACAGGGAATTGAGCGTATTCTCCTACGAGCAGTACTTC
-	TRBV7-2	TRBJ2-7	-	CASSYRGGGNYEQYF	TGTGCCAGCAGCTATAGAGGGGGCGGGAACTACGAGCAGTACTTC
-	TRBV6-5	TRBJ1-1	once	CASRRVRDTEAFF	TGTGCCAGCAGGAGGGTGAGGGACACTGAAGCTTTCTTT
TRBD2	TRBV28	TRBJ2-7	-	CASSPTSGGWGQYF	TGTGCCAGCAGTCCGACTAGCGGGGGCTGGGGGCAGTACTTC
TRBD1	TRBV19	TRBJ1-2	-	CASADRVDGYTF	TGTGCCAGTGCAGACAGGGTAGATGGCTACACCTTC
-	TRBV5-1	TRBJ1-2	once	CASSASTGGYPHYGYTF	TGCGCCAGCAGCGCTTCGACAGGTGGTTACCCTCACTATGGCTACACCTTC
-	TRBV4-1	TRBJ2-2	once	CASSQGRGSTGELFF	TGCGCCAGCAGCCAAGGCCGGGGGAGCACCGGGGAGCTGTTTTTT
TRBD1	TRBV28	TRBJ2-7	-	CASSSGQGAYYEQYF	TGTGCCAGCAGTTCTGGACAGGGGGCTTACTACGAGCAGTACTTC
TRBD1	TRBV30	TRBJ1-5	once	CAWSTISGTGGGQPQHF	TGTGCCTGGTCCACAATTTCCGGGACAGGGGGCGGTCAGCCCCAGCATTTT
TRBD2	TRBV28	TRBJ2-7	-	CASSLASGTQYF	TGTGCCAGCAGCCTGGCTAGCGGGACTCAGTACTTC
TRBD1	TRBV4-1	TRBJ2-7	-	CASSQGDRGFEQYF	TGCGCCAGCAGCCAGGGGGACAGGGGTTTCGAGCAGTACTTC
TRBD1	TRBV28	TRBJ1-6	once	CASRQGSSYNSPLHF	TGTGCCAGCCGACAGGGAAGCTCCTATAATTCACCCCTCCACTTT
TRBD1	TRBV7-2	TRBJ1-2	-	CASSPTGQRGYTF	TGTGCCAGCAGCCCAACGGGACAGCGTGGCTACACCTTC
TRBD2	TRBV9	TRBJ2-3	-	CASSTRTSGGPPLPF	TGTGCCAGCAGCACCCGGACTAGCGGGGGGCCCCCTTTACCCTTT
TRBD2	TRBV7-9	TRBJ2-3	-	CASSEHIAGSGGDTQYF	TGTGCCAGCAGCGAACACATCGCGGGTAGCGGGGGGGATACGCAGTATTTT
-	TRBV4-2	TRBJ1-3	-	CASSPQTTSGNTIYF	TGTGCCAGCAGCCCTCAGACTACCTCTGGAAACACCATATATTTT
TRBD1	TRBV4-1	TRBJ1-4	-	CASSQRGQGNEKLFF	TGCGCCAGCAGCCAAAGAGGACAGGGGAATGAAAAACTGTTTTTT
-	TRBV28	TRBJ1-4	few	CASRVRTAEEKLFF	TGTGCCAGCCGCGTCCGGACAGCGGAGGAAAAACTGTTTTTT
-	TRBV28	TRBJ1-6	-	CASSLRRGGWASPLHF	TGTGCCAGCAGTTTAAGGAGGGGAGGTTGGGCTTCACCCCTCCACTTT
TRBD1	TRBV6-5	TRBJ2-2	-	CASSYEVTGITGELFF	TGTGCCAGCAGTTACGAGGTGACAGGGATAACCGGGGAGCTGTTTTTT
TRBD2	TRBV7-9	TRBJ2-7	-	CASSLDLAGLYEQYF	TGTGCCAGCAGCTTAGATCTAGCGGGCCTCTACGAGCAGTACTTC
TRBD2	TRBV4-1	TRBJ2-2	-	CASSQEGLEAGELFF	TGCGCCAGCAGCCAAGAAGGACTAGAAGCCGGGGAGCTGTTTTTT
TRBD2	TRBV7-8	TRBJ2-7	-	CASSLERLAGVGEQYF	TGTGCCAGCAGCTTAGAGCGGCTAGCGGGAGTGGGCGAGCAGTACTTC
-	TRBV6-1	TRBJ2-7	-	CASSQPQGLYEQYF	TGTGCCAGCAGTCAGCCGCAGGGTCTGTACGAGCAGTACTTC
-	TRBV7-2	TRBJ2-5	few	CASSLPGSAGRSAQYF	TGTGCCAGCAGCTTACCGGGCAGCGCGGGCCGGTCGGCCCAGTACTTC
-	TRBV18	TRBJ1-4	-	CASSRAATNEKLFF	TGTGCCAGCTCACGGGCCGCAACTAATGAAAAACTGTTTTTT
-	TRBV5-1	TRBJ2-1	-	CASSFSYNEQFF	TGCGCCAGCAGCTTTAGCTACAATGAGCAGTTCTTC
-	TRBV5-1	TRBJ2-1	-	CASSLDGSSWNEQFF	TGCGCCAGCAGCTTGGACGGGAGTTCCTGGAATGAGCAGTTCTTC
-	TRBV7-3	TRBJ2-5	-	CASSLQSEGTQYF	TGTGCCAGCAGCTTACAGTCGGAGGGGACCCAGTACTTC
-	TRBV4-1	TRBJ2-7	-	CASSRTASYEQYF	TGCGCCAGCAGCCGTACAGCCTCCTACGAGCAGTACTTC
-	TRBV6-6	TRBJ1-5	-	CASNPGSAQPQHF	TGTGCCAGCAACCCAGGGTCGGCTCAGCCCCAGCATTTT
-	TRBV7-6	TRBJ2-1	-	CASSFTSSLYNEQFF	TGTGCCAGCAGCTTCACTAGCAGCCTCTACAATGAGCAGTTCTTC
-	TRBV28	TRBJ2-2	-	CASSSLVSPTGELFF	TGTGCCAGCAGTTCCCTGGTCAGTCCGACCGGGGAGCTGTTTTTT
-	TRBV2	TRBJ1-6	-	CASSEARTRSNSPLHF	TGTGCCAGCAGTGAAGCGAGGACAAGGAGCAATTCACCCCTCCACTTT
-	TRBV4-3	TRBJ2-3	-	CASSQESADTQYF	TGCGCCAGCAGCCAAGAATCGGCAGATACGCAGTATTTT
-	TRBV6-5	TRBJ1-1	-	CASIQWAGEAFF	TGTGCCAGCATCCAATGGGCTGGTGAAGCTTTCTTT
TRBD1	TRBV5-1	TRBJ2-1	-	CASSGGQARPVQFF	TGCGCCAGCAGCGGGGGACAGGCTCGCCCAGTTCAGTTCTTC
-	TRBV5-1	TRBJ1-1	-	CASSEGPGGTEAFF	TGCGCCAGCAGCGAGGGCCCGGGGGGCACTGAAGCTTTCTTT
-	TRBV15	TRBJ2-3	few	CATSRDQGTDTQYF	TGTGCCACCAGCAGAGATCAGGGAACAGATACGCAGTATTTT